The 20 T cell receptor beta chains below all came from one sample that was sequenced in a study of cytomegalovirus exposure and HLA in healthy donors. The PCR had 60 Vbeta and 13 Jbeta primers. Produced via immunoSEQ multiplex PCR; TCRdb's table is partial and in-frame only. The sample lists 150,000 or so clones; more than 60% were seen once. The sample consisted of PBMCs. Receptors originate from a woman aged 40 to 50 in good health and CMV-seropositive.

This chain links TRBV7-9 with TRBJ1-4; D is perhaps TRBD1 (6 bases). The germline gives CDR1 SEHNR, CDR2 FQNEAQ (reference sequence). Trimming took off 5 bases at V and 5 bases at J, with 15 bases between the two ends. The CDR3 consists of 15 residues. CDR3 protein: CASSTTGRGNEKLFF. The CDR3 nucleotides read TGTGCCAGCAGCACCACAGGGCGGGGGAATGAAAAACTGTTTTTT.

The V call is TRBV20-1, the J call TRBJ1-1; the D gene is possibly TRBD1 (5 bases). The CDR3 is made up of 11 amino acids. Germline lookup yields CDR1 DFQATT and CDR2 SNEGSKA (reference sequence). Trimming took 2 bases from V and 7 from J, leaving 8 bases between them. CDR3 amino acids: CSARTGREAFF. In DNA form, the CDR3 reads TGCAGTGCTAGAACAGGACGTGAAGCTTTCTTT.

The CDR3 is CATSREGGVTEAFF. As DNA, the CDR3 is TGTGCCACCAGCAGAGAGGGAGGGGTCACTGAAGCTTTCTTT. The J gene is TRBJ1-1, the V gene TRBV15; perhaps TRBD1 as D (5 bases). Per the germline V gene, CDR1 is LNHNV and CDR2 is YYDKDF (reference sequence). V lost 0 bases and J 4 bases, leaving 9 bases between the germline ends. The CDR3 totals 14 residues.

V usage is TRBV29-1 and J usage is TRBJ2-1; 7 nucleotides match TRBD1. From germline, CDR1 is SQVTM and CDR2 ANQGSEA. The CDR3 has 14 residues. V dropped 5 bases and J dropped 0; count of bases not matched to a gene: 4. CDR3 loop: CSVPGQFSYNEQFF. CDR3 bases: TGCAGCGTTCCGGGACAGTTCTCCTACAATGAGCAGTTCTTC.

The chain joins TRBV5-5 to TRBJ1-6; D call uncertain. The CDR3 runs to 14 residues. The V gene's germline CDR1 is SGHKS and CDR2 YYEKEE (reference sequence). The germline V and J ends were trimmed by 6 bases and 5 bases, with 12 bases remaining between them. The CDR3 loop is CASKIVADNSPLHF. CDR3 in DNA: TGTGCCAGCAAGATCGTGGCAGATAATTCACCCCTCCACTTT.

A single count supports this clone. This CDR3 reads CASSPLDSGKLFF. CDR3 nucleotides: TGTGCCAGCAGTCCCCTCGACAGCGGGAAACTGTTTTTT. This chain joins TRBV6-6 and TRBJ1-4; tentatively, D is TRBD1 (5 bases). This CDR3 spans 13 amino acids. Germline assignment: CDR1 MNHNY and CDR2 SVGAGI (reference sequence). The germline V and J ends were trimmed by 5 bases and 11 bases, with 15 bases remaining between them.

The V call is TRBV29-1, the J call TRBJ1-1; D might be TRBD1 (6 bases). The CDR3 consists of 13 residues. V was cut by 4 bases and J by 6 bases, with 15 bases left in between. Per germline, CDR1 SQVTM and CDR2 ANQGSEA. The CDR3 spells CSVGPTGLAEAFF. The CDR3, as DNA: TGCAGCGTTGGCCCAACAGGGTTGGCTGAAGCTTTCTTT. Looking up the rest from reference TRBV29-1 and TRBJ1-1 gives the full variable domain: SAVISQKPSRDICQRGTSLTIQCQVDSQVTMMFWYRQQPGQSLTLIATANQGSEATYESGFVIDKFPISRPNLTFSTLTVSNMSPEDSSIYLCSVGPTGLAEAFFGQGTRLTVV.

The chain carries TRBV9 and TRBJ2-5; D not resolved. In germline, CDR1 is SGDLS, CDR2 YYNGEE. The V end was cut by 4 bases, the J end by 3 bases, with 10 bases between. The CDR3 totals 13 residues. The CDR3 DNA reads as TGTGCCAGCAGCACCCAACTAAAAGAGACCCAGTACTTC. This codes for CASSTQLKETQYF.

The chain carries TRBV10-3 and TRBJ2-1, with D possibly matching TRBD1 (5 bases). Germline V CDR1 and CDR2: ENHRY, SYGVKD. The CDR3 has 17 residues. Trimming took off 6 bases at V and 4 bases at J, with 22 bases between the two ends. CDR3 protein: CAIRASAGSITYNEQFF. The CDR3 region has the DNA TGTGCCATCAGAGCCTCGGCAGGGTCCATAACGTACAATGAGCAGTTCTTC.

This clone was seen a handful of times. The CDR3 region has the DNA TGCGCCAGCACGGAGACAGGGGGCAGCGAGACCCAGTACTTC. Protein sequence: CASTETGGSETQYF. This chain joins TRBV5-1 and TRBJ2-5; 10 bases match TRBD1. Germline loops: CDR1 SGHRS, CDR2 YFSETQ. The CDR3 consists of 14 residues. Losses at the gene ends were 6 bases for V and 5 bases for J; bases not matched to a gene: 7.

The V call is TRBV6-1, the J call TRBJ2-2; D not certain. This CDR3 has 15 amino acids. V lost 5 bases and J lost 6, with 16 bases in between. From germline, CDR1 is MNHNS and CDR2 SASEGT. CDR3 residues: CASSNKGTEPGELFF. The CDR3, as DNA: TGTGCCAGCAGTAACAAAGGAACAGAGCCCGGGGAGCTGTTTTTT.

The V gene is TRBV30, the J gene TRBJ1-5; 7 bases agree with TRBD1. With V trimmed by 5 bases and J by 6 bases, 4 bases remained unmatched. CDR1 and CDR2 (germline): GTSNPN, SVGIG (reference sequence). CDR3 length: 12 amino acids. CDR3 in DNA: TGTGCCTGGGACAGGGCTGGTCAGCCCCAGCATTTT. Its protein product is CAWDRAGQPQHF.

The V gene is TRBV7-9, the J gene TRBJ1-2, with D unclear. V was cut by 7 bases and J by 3 bases, with 15 bases left in between. The CDR3 is 14 amino acids. The germline CDR1 and CDR2 sequences are SEHNR and FQNEAQ (reference sequence). The CDR3, as DNA: TGTGCCAGCACCCCCCCCGACACCTACTATGGCTACACCTTC. This translates into CASTPPDTYYGYTF. The full variable domain, rest sourced from reference TRBV7-9 and TRBJ1-2, is DTGVSQNPRHKITKRGQNVTFRCDPISEHNRLYWYRQTLGQGPEFLTYFQNEAQLEKSRLLSDRFSAERPKGSFSTLEIQRTEQGDSAMYLCASTPPDTYYGYTFGSGTRLTVV.

This rearrangement joins TRBV7-9 to TRBJ1-2, with 7 bases aligning to TRBD1. V was clipped by 2 bases and J by 7 bases; unmatched bases: 7. The V gene's germline CDR1 is SEHNR and CDR2 FQNEAQ (reference sequence). The CDR3 has 14 amino acids. For the CDR3, the DNA is TGTGCCAGCAGCTTACGGGACAGTAAGATTGGCTACACCTTC. Its translation: CASSLRDSKIGYTF.

The rearrangement joins TRBV19 to TRBJ1-2; 8 bases fit TRBD1. Trimming cost V 5 bases and J 5 bases; bases outside gene matches: 10. Germline CDR1 LNHDA, CDR2 SQIVND (reference sequence). The CDR3 runs 15 residues. The CDR3 bases are TGTGCCAGTAGTGTCGACCAGGACAGGGAGTATGGCTACACCTTC. The encoded protein is CASSVDQDREYGYTF.

The chain is built from TRBV5-5 and TRBJ1-1; the D gene is possibly TRBD1 (6 bases). Trimming took off 6 bases at V and 1 base at J, with 16 bases between the two ends. Looked up from germline, CDR1 is SGHKS and CDR2 is YYEKEE (reference sequence). This CDR3 comprises 15 residues. The CDR3 spells CASTTGGGQNTEAFF. CDR3 nucleotide sequence: TGTGCCAGCACCACGGGCGGGGGGCAGAACACTGAAGCTTTCTTT.

This clone was seen a handful of times. The chain has TRBV10-3 and TRBJ1-4, with 8 bases matching TRBD1. V dropped 4 bases and J dropped 8; count of bases not matched to a gene: 6. The CDR3 length is 14 residues. CDR1 ENHRY and CDR2 SYGVKD come from the germline V gene. CDR3 sequence: CAISVGQENEKLFF. The CDR3 DNA reads TGTGCCATCAGTGTGGGACAGGAAAACGAAAAACTGTTTTTT.

The V and J genes are TRBV30 and TRBJ1-2; D possibly corresponds to TRBD1 (5 bases). Deletions cut 3 bases from V and 4 bases from J, with 12 bases between. Germline V gene sequence: CDR1 GTSNPN, CDR2 SVGIG (reference sequence). The CDR3 is made up of 13 amino acids. In DNA form, the CDR3 reads TGTGCCTGGAGGGCTCAGGGCCGCTATGGCTACACCTTC. This encodes CAWRAQGRYGYTF.

As DNA, the CDR3 is TGTGCCAGTCGAGACAGGGGAGGTTCACCCCTCCACTTT. It yields the protein CASRDRGGSPLHF. V usage is TRBV19 and J usage is TRBJ1-6; 8 bases map to TRBD1. The CDR3 is made up of 13 amino acids. The junction had 6 bases not matched to a gene; V was cut back by 8 bases and J by 9 bases. CDR1 is LNHDA, CDR2 SQIVND, per germline (reference sequence).

The chain employs TRBV7-9 and TRBJ1-5; D uncertain. The CDR3 is made up of 12 amino acids. Germline lookup yields CDR1 SEHNR and CDR2 FQNEAQ (reference sequence). The V gene lost 2 bases and the J gene lost 5 bases, with 4 bases spanning the gap. CDR3 DNA: TGTGCCAGCAGCTTAATCGATCAGCCCCAGCATTTT. This codes for CASSLIDQPQHF. The full variable domain, completed using reference TRBV7-9 and TRBJ1-5, is DTGVSQNPRHKITKRGQNVTFRCDPISEHNRLYWYRQTLGQGPEFLTYFQNEAQLEKSRLLSDRFSAERPKGSFSTLEIQRTEQGDSAMYLCASSLIDQPQHFGDGTRLSIL.